The clone carrying this T cell receptor (beta chain) has only one observation. Its antigen is unknown. Using immunoSEQ multiplex PCR, the repertoire was profiled, and TCRdb retains in-frame clones only, with some absent. The sample shows about 1.9 million clones, around 95% of them seen only once. This record belongs to a study of shared clonotypes between healthy human individuals. Background on the study: Per donor, three plates held CD4 naive cells, three held CD4 memory, two held CD8 naive and one held CD8 memory. Study-level results: Naive CD4 clonotypes were shared across a few donors at about 5%.

The naive CD8 fraction comprised CD45RO-negative cells positively selected for CCR7 and excluded terminally differentiated effector memory CD45RA+ cells. Healthy HIV-negative adults without recent acute infections or vaccinations served as donors. All of the donors resided in Nashville, Tennessee, and each was a Caucasian adult. The CDR3 extends over 16 amino acids. Trimming stripped 3 bases from V and 3 bases from J, with 17 bases between. Germline V lookup: CDR1 KGHSH, CDR2 LQKENI. The receptor was isolated from a man younger than 35 in good health. Some clones in this sample may be carry-over from other donors' samples. Sequences were obtained from naive CD8+ T cells from PBMCs. The J gene is TRBJ1-2, the V gene TRBV18; a possible D gene is TRBD1 (6 bases). The CDR3 reads CASSPWGARTDYGYTF. CDR3 sequence (DNA): TGTGCCAGCTCACCTTGGGGGGCGCGCACCGACTATGGCTACACCTTC.